This T cell receptor beta chain was obtained from a study of siplizumab effects on memory and regulatory T cells. Study-wide results and limits: Suppressive activity of Tregs proliferating in siplizumab cultures remained unconfirmed. Alloreactive clones mapping to unstimulated subsets formed only a minor fraction. The naive T cell population seemed more diverse than memory cells and seemed a major contributor to the alloresponse.

V lost 3 bases and J lost 3, with 13 bases in between. The CDR3 loop spans 15 amino acids. Germline-derived CDR1 and CDR2 are ENHRY and SYGVKD. In the case of this clone: What it recognizes is unknown.

Each sample had about 10^5 TCR templates assayed. The protocol was immunoSEQ multiplex PCR, while the TCRdb copy is restricted to in-frame clones and leaves out a portion. The table lists 99,000 or so clones, just under 95% of them singletons. This clonotype originated in a human donor in good health. The chain employs TRBV10-3 and TRBJ2-3, with D possibly TRBD1 on 5 matching bases. Sequences were obtained from non-Treg CD4+ T cells sorted from blood. The CDR3, as DNA: TGTGCCATCAGTGACATCGGAAAGGGGACAGATACGCAGTATTTT. Encoded protein: CAISDIGKGTDTQYF.